This T cell receptor (beta chain) was observed in a study of CD8 T cells in Susac syndrome. When the RNA was reverse transcribed, random hexamers were used with an input of roughly 0.5 to 1 ug. Amplification of TCR beta CDR3 spanned 54 Vbeta and 13 Jbeta via immunoSEQ multiplex PCR. One entry per CDR3 protein, called by TCRdb with MiXCR from the immunoSEQ multiplex PCR reads. Of approximately 160,000 distinct CDR3 sequences in the sample, about 91% were seen once. CDR1 and CDR2 (germline): MNHNS, SASEGT. V was trimmed by 7 bases and J by 1 base, leaving 16 bases between them. This CDR3 region has 15 residues. The study sequenced TCR beta in blood CD8+ and CD4+ T cells. Healthy donors, matched for age and sex, constituted the control group. CD8+ and CD4+ T cells were negatively isolated; TEMRA cells were FACS-enriched.

The sequence was obtained from a human donor in good health. Sequenced sample: CD4+ T cells from PBMCs. V gene TRBV6-1 combines with J gene TRBJ1-1; D is uncertain. Here the CDR3 reads CASTQIGRPNTEAFF. The CDR3 DNA follows: TGTGCCAGCACCCAAATCGGACGGCCGAACACTGAAGCTTTCTTT.